Here is one TCR beta chain with its context. Per the germline V gene, CDR1 is MNHNS and CDR2 is SASEGT. V was trimmed by 1 base and J by 2 bases, leaving 12 bases between them. This CDR3 has 16 residues. This record comes from a study of blood T cell repertoires in COVID-19. Using immunoSEQ multiplex PCR, the repertoire was profiled, and TCRdb retains in-frame clones only, with some absent. The sample records under 75,000 clones, about 86% being singletons. The chain links TRBV6-1 to TRBJ2-1; D might be TRBD2 (6 bases). This TCR was sampled from a woman older than 75 with active COVID-19. The source material was peripheral blood. This chain's CDR3 is CASSEVGGVTYNEQFF. The CDR3 DNA is TGTGCCAGCAGTGAAGTTGGCGGGGTAACCTACAATGAGCAGTTCTTC.